This T cell receptor beta chain was recorded in a study of blood T cell repertoires in COVID-19. Overall study context: The United States, Italy and Spain provided the acute and convalescent COVID-19 samples. PBMCs, B-cell-depleted T cells, or T cells were the source of the cDNA or gDNA that made up the material.

Per the original methods: The assay estimated nucleated cells by amplifying reference gene primers. Here immunoSEQ multiplex PCR was the method, and the copy in TCRdb shows in-frame clones only, minus some. The V and J calls and the clone size are those of that table, but D and trimming were determined from the DNA. The sample lists some 70,000 clones; about 88% were seen once. Germline CDR1 is PRHDT and CDR2 is FYEKMQ (reference sequence). The CDR3 length is 12 residues. The V and J ends lost 4 bases and 9 bases, in that order; junction bases with no gene match: 3. Sequencing was carried out using peripheral blood. The chain has TRBV13 and TRBJ2-1; 7 nucleotides line up with TRBD2. This receptor was identified in a man aged 65-85 years with active or convalescent COVID-19. CDR3 protein: CASSSVAGEQFF. CDR3 DNA: TGTGCCAGCAGCTCGGTAGCGGGTGAGCAGTTCTTC.